This T cell receptor (beta chain) was documented in a study of technical replicates of blood from a few donors. The CDR3 is 11 amino acids. Germline CDR1 SQVTM, CDR2 ANQGSEA. V was trimmed by 6 bases and J by 4 bases, leaving 9 bases between them. Sequencing was performed with immunoSEQ multiplex PCR; in TCRdb, only in-frame clones are kept and a portion is missing. The sample includes some 70,000 clones, roughly 97% of them seen just once. The clonotype originates from a human donor in good health. The sequencing input was T cells isolated from PBMCs. The chain recombines TRBV29-1 with TRBJ1-1; D possibly corresponds to TRBD1 (5 bases). CDR3: CSVPTATEAFF. Written as DNA, the CDR3 is TGCAGCGTGCCGACAGCCACTGAAGCTTTCTTT.